These 14 T cell receptor beta chains originate from one sample sequenced in a study of CD8 T cells in ankylosing spondylitis. Each CDR3 protein is one row after TCRdb ran MiXCR on the 5' RACE reads. The sample yields roughly 250,000 distinct CDR3 sequences, roughly a tenth seen once. What was sequenced was blood, either unsorted or a sorted T cell fraction (not recorded which). The source of these receptors is a male donor with ankylosing spondylitis or in good health (not recorded which).

This clonotype was counted ten times or more. The chain links TRBV5-1 to TRBJ1-2; D might be TRBD1 (5 bases). CDR3 length: 14 amino acids. The V gene lost 7 bases and the J gene lost 4 bases, with 17 bases spanning the gap. The germline CDR1 and CDR2 sequences are SGHRS and YFSETQ. The CDR3 DNA sequence: TGCGCCAGCCGTACAGGCGCCGAGGTCTATGGCTACACCTTC. Translation: CASRTGAEVYGYTF.

The table lists this clonotype with many counts. The chain links TRBV20-1 to TRBJ2-1; no clear D. The CDR3 runs 10 residues. The V gene's germline CDR1 is DFQATT and CDR2 SNEGSKA (reference sequence). Trimming stripped 3 bases from V and 10 bases from J, with 7 bases between. The CDR3 sequence: CSASAREQFF. Here the CDR3 DNA reads TGCAGTGCTAGCGCCAGGGAGCAGTTCTTC.

Notes on this clonotype: A read error is possible here, since a much larger clone lies one base away. The chain has TRBV3-1 and TRBJ2-2; D remains ambiguous. CDR3 length: 13 residues. The germline CDR1 and CDR2 sequences are LGHDT and YNNKEL (reference sequence). The V end was cut by 1 base, the J end by 9 bases, with 9 bases between. Here the CDR3 reads CASSQVVVRELFF. CDR3 nucleotides: TGTGCCAGCAGCCAAGTGGTAGTCAGGGAGCTGTTTTTT.

This clonotype was seen at least ten times. This chain links TRBV4-1 with TRBJ1-1, with TRBD1 matching 8 bases. Germline trimming cut 0 bases from V and 0 bases from J; bases unmatched to any gene: 9. The germline V gene encodes CDR1 MGHRA and CDR2 YSYEKL. The CDR3 totals 18 residues. The CDR3 nucleotides are TGCGCCAGCAGCCAAGATACCCCTGACAGGGGCATGAACACTGAAGCTTTCTTT. This translates into CASSQDTPDRGMNTEAFF.

In this sample, this clonotype turned up many times. The V and J genes are TRBV27 and TRBJ1-2, with a tentative D call TRBD1 (5 bases). The CDR3 is 12 residues long. Trimming stripped 4 bases from V and 5 bases from J, with 8 bases between. Germline assignment: CDR1 MNHEY and CDR2 SMNVEV (reference sequence). The CDR3 nucleotides are TGTGCCAGCAGTTCCGGGGGTTATGGCTACACCTTC. Amino acid sequence: CASSSGGYGYTF.

On this clonotype itself: Since a much larger clone is just one base distant, this may be a read error. This chain links TRBV11-2 with TRBJ2-3, with D unresolved. This CDR3 has 19 amino acids. Looked up from germline, CDR1 is SGHAT and CDR2 is FQNNGV. V lost 2 bases, J lost 0 bases, and 21 bases lay in between. As DNA, the CDR3 is TGTGCCAGCAGCTTAATAGGCCCTTCGCGGAGTCGGAGCACAGATACGCAGTATTTT. It is translated as CASSLIGPSRSRSTDTQYF.

This clonotype was picked up many times. This sequence joins TRBV6-5 and TRBJ2-7, with a tentative D call TRBD2 (6 bases). From germline, CDR1 is MNHEY and CDR2 SVGAGI. The CDR3 runs to 14 residues. The V gene lost 0 bases and the J gene lost 0 bases, with 6 bases spanning the gap. The DNA for the CDR3 is TGTGCCAGCAGTTACTCCGGGAGCTCCTACGAGCAGTACTTC. This encodes CASSYSGSSYEQYF.

This clonotype was recorded at least ten times. This CDR3 reads CACQWGTEAFF. DNA of the CDR3: TGTGCCTGTCAGTGGGGCACTGAAGCTTTCTTT. The chain joins TRBV30 to TRBJ1-1; unclear D gene. Trimming took 6 bases from V and 4 from J, leaving 9 bases between them. CDR3 length equals 11 residues. The V gene's germline CDR1 is GTSNPN and CDR2 SVGIG (reference sequence).

This clonotype was found many times. The J gene is TRBJ1-1, the V gene TRBV4-1; unclear D gene. Germline V gene data show CDR1 as MGHRA and CDR2 as YSYEKL. The CDR3 length is 16 residues. V lost 2 bases and J lost 0, with 13 bases in between. The CDR3 nucleotides are TGCGCCAGCAGCCAACCCGGCCTCCCGATGAACACTGAAGCTTTCTTT. It yields the protein CASSQPGLPMNTEAFF.

The CDR3, as DNA: TGTGCCAGCAGCTTGGCATCCAGGCCGAGAATTTATGGCTACACCTTC. The encoded protein is CASSLASRPRIYGYTF. V usage is TRBV5-6 and J usage is TRBJ1-2; D not certain. This CDR3 contains 16 residues. CDR1 is SGHDT, CDR2 YYEEEE, per germline. Trimming removed 0 bases at V and 5 bases at J, with 17 bases between.

In this sample, this clonotype turned up many times. The rearrangement joins TRBV2 to TRBJ1-1, with D unresolved. The germline gives CDR1 SNHLY, CDR2 FYNNEI. The CDR3 runs 11 residues. Trimming took off 5 bases at V and 5 bases at J, with 6 bases between the two ends. In DNA form, the CDR3 reads TGTGCCAGCAGTATGTTAACTGAAGCTTTCTTT. Its protein product is CASSMLTEAFF. Supplemented by reference TRBV2 and TRBJ1-1, the full variable domain reads EPEVTQTPSHQVTQMGQEVILRCVPISNHLYFYWYRQILGQKVEFLVSFYNNEISEKSEIFDDQFSVERPDGSNFTLKIRSTKLEDSAMYFCASSMLTEAFFGQGTRLTVV.

This clonotype was seen ten or more times. J is TRBJ1-5 and V is TRBV7-2; perhaps TRBD1 as D (5 bases). From germline, CDR1 is SGHTA and CDR2 FQGNSA. Trimming removed 3 bases from V and 4 bases from J, with 10 bases in between. The CDR3 has 14 residues. Here the CDR3 reads CASSLMGGNQPQHF. Written as DNA, the CDR3 is TGTGCCAGCAGCTTGATGGGGGGGAATCAGCCCCAGCATTTT. Full variable domain (rest looked up from reference TRBV7-2 and TRBJ1-5): GAGVSQSPSNKVTEKGKDVELRCDPISGHTALYWYRQSLGQGLEFLIYFQGNSAPDKSGLPSDRFSAERTGGSVSTLTIQRTQQEDSAVYLCASSLMGGNQPQHFGDGTRLSIL.

V gene TRBV18 combines with J gene TRBJ2-5, with 7 bases lining up with TRBD2. V was pared by 1 base and J by 4 bases, with 9 bases of the junction left unmatched. Per germline, CDR1 KGHSH and CDR2 LQKENI. The CDR3 covers 16 residues. The CDR3 DNA sequence: TGTGCCAGCTCACCACGGGAAGCGGGGACCGGAGAGACCCAGTACTTC. Protein product: CASSPREAGTGETQYF.

This clonotype was seen repeatedly, ten times or more. The gene calls are TRBV3-1 and TRBJ2-1; tentative D call: TRBD2 (7 bases). Between the trimmed V and J ends, which lost 7 bases and 1 base, there was a span of 14 bases. Germline V CDR1 and CDR2: LGHDT, YNNKEL (reference sequence). The CDR3 covers 15 residues. As DNA, the CDR3 is TGTGCCAGCACGGAGGGGGGAGGGTCCTACAATGAGCAGTTCTTC. This gives the protein CASTEGGGSYNEQFF.